These 32 T cell receptor beta chains originate from one sample sequenced in a study of T cell changes during pregnancy in multiple sclerosis. Here immunoSEQ multiplex PCR was the method, and the copy in TCRdb shows in-frame clones only, minus some. The sample shows 25,000 to 35,000 clones, 85% to 90% of them seen only once. The input for sequencing was CD4+ T cells from peripheral blood mononuclear cells, taken in the third trimester of pregnancy. The receptors originated from a female donor in good health, enrolled as a control in a pregnancy study.

The chain combines TRBV30 with TRBJ1-5, with no clear D. This CDR3 has 13 amino acids. The V gene's germline CDR1 is GTSNPN and CDR2 SVGIG (reference sequence). Trimming pared 3 bases from V and 7 bases from J, leaving 13 bases between. The CDR3: CAWSQSSGQPQHF. In DNA, the CDR3 is TGTGCCTGGAGCCAGTCCTCGGGACAGCCCCAGCATTTT.

The chain has TRBV4-3 and TRBJ1-3; D ambiguous. Germline-derived CDR1 and CDR2 are LGHNA and YSLEER. Trimming left V 0 bases short and J 0 bases short, with 6 bases between. This CDR3 has 15 residues. For the CDR3, the DNA is TGCGCCAGCAGCCAAGAGCGGTTCTCTGGAAACACCATATATTTT. Its translation is CASSQERFSGNTIYF.

J is TRBJ1-1 and V is TRBV29-1, with 7 bases identical to TRBD1. Germline lookup yields CDR1 SQVTM and CDR2 ANQGSEA. The CDR3 runs to 14 residues. The J segment lost 5 bases and the V segment lost 4 bases, leaving 10 bases of the junction unmatched. The CDR3 coding sequence is TGCAGCGTTGCTAAGACAGGGTTTTGGACTGAAGCTTTCTTT. The encoded protein is CSVAKTGFWTEAFF. Supplemented by reference TRBV29-1 and TRBJ1-1, the full variable domain reads SAVISQKPSRDICQRGTSLTIQCQVDSQVTMMFWYRQQPGQSLTLIATANQGSEATYESGFVIDKFPISRPNLTFSTLTVSNMSPEDSSIYLCSVAKTGFWTEAFFGQGTRLTVV.

V gene TRBV6-5 combines with J gene TRBJ1-2; D gene unclear. V was clipped by 5 bases and J by 8 bases, with 18 bases between them. The CDR3 spans 14 residues. CDR1 MNHEY and CDR2 SVGAGI come from the germline V gene. The CDR3 DNA reads TGTGCCAGCAGTGAAGGCTTCGGACTGGGGGGCTACACCTTC. This translates into CASSEGFGLGGYTF.

The chain uses TRBV7-9 and TRBJ1-4, with no clear D. Trimming removed 2 bases at V and 4 bases at J, with 5 bases between. This CDR3 comprises 13 residues. The germline V gene has CDR1 SEHNR and CDR2 FQNEAQ (reference sequence). The CDR3 spells CASSLNGNEKLFF. CDR3 nucleotides: TGTGCCAGCAGCTTAAACGGTAATGAAAAACTGTTTTTT.

V usage is TRBV27 and J usage is TRBJ2-2; D is possibly TRBD1 (5 bases). Trimming pared 6 bases from V and 6 bases from J, leaving 14 bases between. This CDR3 has 14 amino acids. Germline V gene data show CDR1 as MNHEY and CDR2 as SMNVEV (reference sequence). The chain's CDR3 is CASRRTPTAGELFF. The CDR3 DNA is TGTGCCAGCAGGAGGACACCGACGGCCGGGGAGCTGTTTTTT.

The chain uses TRBV4-3 and TRBJ1-1; 9 nucleotides line up with TRBD1. The CDR3 has 16 residues. CDR1 LGHNA and CDR2 YSLEER come from the germline V gene. Germline trimming cut 0 bases from V and 6 bases from J; bases unmatched to any gene: 8. CDR3 region: CASSQDGTGSKSEAFF. DNA of the CDR3: TGCGCCAGCAGCCAAGATGGGACAGGGAGTAAGTCTGAAGCTTTCTTT.

V usage is TRBV7-8 and J usage is TRBJ2-5; 9 bases are shared with TRBD2. V trimming: 8 bases; J trimming: 5 bases; junction bases outside the gene matches: 6. CDR1 is SGHVS and CDR2 is FQNEAQ in the germline V gene. The CDR3 runs to 13 residues. The chain's CDR3 is CASGGGVRETQYF. CDR3 nucleotide sequence: TGTGCCAGCGGCGGGGGGGTTAGGGAGACCCAGTACTTC.

This clone was recorded a few times. The J gene is TRBJ1-2, the V gene TRBV7-2; tentatively, D is TRBD1 (6 bases). Germline V gives CDR1 SGHTA, CDR2 FQGNSA. The CDR3 loop spans 15 amino acids. The V and J ends lost 0 bases and 7 bases respectively, with 15 bases between them. The CDR3 DNA reads TGTGCCAGCAGCTTAGCCCGGACAGATGGACGTGGCTACACCTTC. As protein: CASSLARTDGRGYTF.

This rearrangement joins TRBV10-3 to TRBJ2-3, with 7 bases that match TRBD1. The CDR3 runs 13 residues. V lost 2 bases and J lost 6; bases outside the gene matches: 2. The germline gives CDR1 ENHRY, CDR2 SYGVKD. Written as DNA, the CDR3 is TGTGCCATCAGTGAGACAGGGGAGGATACGCAGTATTTT. Its protein product is CAISETGEDTQYF.

This clone was seen only a few times. The rearrangement links TRBV30 to TRBJ1-1, with 8 bases that match TRBD1. Germline assignment: CDR1 GTSNPN and CDR2 SVGIG (reference sequence). This CDR3 region has 13 residues. With 3 bases clipped from V and 7 bases from J, the junction kept 7 bases outside the gene matches. As DNA, the CDR3 is TGTGCCTGGAGGGTTCAGGGGGCAGGTGAAGCTTTCTTT. Translation gives CAWRVQGAGEAFF.

The chain links TRBV5-1 to TRBJ2-7; TRBD1 is a possible D gene (5 bases). With 3 bases removed from V and 0 bases from J, the gap between germline ends came to 7 bases. The germline V gene encodes CDR1 SGHRS and CDR2 YFSETQ. This CDR3 is built from 13 residues. The CDR3 loop is CASSSTVSYEQYF. CDR3 bases: TGCGCCAGCAGCTCGACAGTCTCCTACGAGCAGTACTTC.

V and J are TRBV30 and TRBJ1-1; 7 nucleotides match TRBD1. Unmatched junction bases numbered 5, after V lost 4 bases and J lost 0 bases. The CDR3 is 14 residues long. In germline, CDR1 is GTSNPN, CDR2 SVGIG (reference sequence). The DNA for the CDR3 is TGTGCCTGGACGGGACAGCTTATGAACACTGAAGCTTTCTTT. It is translated as CAWTGQLMNTEAFF.

V usage is TRBV2 and J usage is TRBJ1-3; tentative D call: TRBD1 (6 bases). Germline V lookup: CDR1 SNHLY, CDR2 FYNNEI. With 0 bases removed from V and 4 bases from J, the gap between germline ends came to 10 bases. The CDR3 runs 15 residues. This chain's CDR3 is CASSEAQGSGNTIYF. The CDR3 bases are TGTGCCAGCAGTGAAGCGCAGGGGAGCGGAAACACCATATATTTT.

The V and J genes are TRBV11-3 and TRBJ2-2; perhaps TRBD1 as D (8 bases). V dropped 3 bases and J dropped 4 bases, with 12 bases sitting between them. CDR1 is SGHNT, CDR2 YENEEA, per germline. This CDR3 is built from 15 residues. CDR3 DNA sequence: TGTGCCAGCAGCTTGGGGGGGACAGGCACCGGGGAGCTGTTTTTT. This gives the protein CASSLGGTGTGELFF. Supplemented by reference TRBV11-3 and TRBJ2-2, the full variable domain reads EAGVVQSPRYKIIEKKQPVAFWCNPISGHNTLYWYLQNLGQGPELLIRYENEEAVDDSQLPKDRFSAERLKGVDSTLKIQPAELGDSAVYLCASSLGGTGTGELFFGEGSRLTVL.

The chain is built from TRBV23-1 and TRBJ2-1; D uncertain. Being an ORF, TRBV23-1 has a function that is uncertain. The length of the CDR3 is 15 residues. V was pared by 0 bases and J by 0 bases, with 6 bases between. The CDR3 DNA is TGCGCCAGCAGTCAATCTAACTTCTCCTACAATGAGCAGTTCTTC. This sequence encodes CASSQSNFSYNEQFF.

This clone was found once. This sequence joins TRBV5-1 and TRBJ2-5; 11 bases are a match to TRBD2. Germline loops: CDR1 SGHRS, CDR2 YFSETQ. CDR3 length equals 15 residues. The trim removed 2 bases at V and 5 bases at J, leaving 5 bases unmatched. The CDR3 loop reads CASSFSGRGEETQYF. The CDR3 bases are TGCGCCAGCAGCTTTAGCGGGAGGGGAGAGGAGACCCAGTACTTC.

The chain combines TRBV12-5 with TRBJ2-2; TRBD2 agrees at 16 bases. V shed 4 bases and J 6 bases; nucleotides not matched to a gene: 17. The length of the CDR3 is 21 residues. Germline V gene sequence: CDR1 LGHNT, CDR2 FRNRAP. The CDR3 DNA is TGTGCTAGTGGTTCCTCAACAAAACCTCCGGGACTAGCGGGGGGGGCCGGGGAGCTGTTTTTT. Its translation: CASGSSTKPPGLAGGAGELFF.

CDR3 loop: CASSLAPRWGELFF. DNA for the CDR3: TGTGCCAGCAGCTTAGCCCCCCGGTGGGGGGAGCTGTTTTTT. The chain employs TRBV7-8 and TRBJ2-2; D call uncertain. CDR1 and CDR2 (germline): SGHVS, FQNEAQ. The CDR3 runs to 14 residues. Trimming took 0 bases from V and 8 from J, leaving 10 bases between them.

V usage is TRBV30 and J usage is TRBJ2-1, with D tentatively TRBD1 (6 bases). CDR1 is GTSNPN, CDR2 SVGIG, per germline (reference sequence). The CDR3 contains 12 residues. V lost 8 bases, J lost 3 bases, and 11 bases lay in between. In nucleotides, the CDR3 is TGTGCCCGCCGGGACATCTACAATGAGCAGTTCTTC. Its translation: CARRDIYNEQFF.

The rearrangement joins TRBV5-4 to TRBJ2-4, with 8 bases that match TRBD2. CDR3 length equals 15 residues. The J segment lost 7 bases and the V segment lost 2 bases, leaving 8 bases of the junction unmatched. CDR1 SGHNT and CDR2 YYREEE come from the germline V gene (reference sequence). In DNA form, the CDR3 reads TGTGCCAGCAGCTTACAGCCGGGACTAGGGAACATTCAGTACTTC. Residues: CASSLQPGLGNIQYF.

The table lists this clone with a count of one. This chain connects TRBV4-1 to TRBJ2-1; possible D gene TRBD2, 5 bases. Trimming stripped 0 bases from V and 13 bases from J, with 13 bases between. The CDR3 is 13 amino acids. Germline CDR1 reads MGHRA; CDR2 reads YSYEKL. The CDR3 region has the DNA TGCGCCAGCAGCCAAGAATCGGCGGGTCCCCAGTTCTTC. It is translated as CASSQESAGPQFF.

The J gene is TRBJ1-2, the V gene TRBV19; 9 nucleotides agree with TRBD1. The CDR3 contains 16 residues. The germline gives CDR1 LNHDA, CDR2 SQIVND (reference sequence). With V trimmed by 9 bases and J by 1 base, 12 bases remained unmatched. Here the CDR3 DNA reads TGTGCCAGCTTGAAACCGACAGGGGGATTTAACTATGGCTACACCTTC. Its protein product is CASLKPTGGFNYGYTF. The full variable domain, in which reference TRBV19 and TRBJ1-2 provide the parts outside the CDR3, is DGGITQSPKYLFRKEGQNVTLSCEQNLNHDAMYWYRQDPGQGLRLIYYSQIVNDFQKGDIAEGYSVSREKKESFPLTVTSAQKNPTAFYLCASLKPTGGFNYGYTFGSGTRLTVV.

This chain connects TRBV27 to TRBJ2-1, with D perhaps matching TRBD1 (5 bases). CDR1 and CDR2 (germline): MNHEY, SMNVEV (reference sequence). The V end lost 5 bases, the J end lost 9 bases, and 11 bases lay between the germline ends. The CDR3 consists of 12 residues. The chain's CDR3 is CASSPQGTEQFF. Written as DNA, the CDR3 is TGTGCCAGCAGTCCTCAGGGTACTGAGCAGTTCTTC.

Written as DNA, the CDR3 is TGTGCCAGCAGTCTGACAGGGAACACAGATACGCAGTATTTT. Its protein product is CASSLTGNTDTQYF. The chain links TRBV6-5 to TRBJ2-3; 7 bases fit TRBD1. V was pared by 5 bases and J by 2 bases, with 4 bases of the junction left unmatched. CDR3 length equals 14 residues. Germline V gene lookup returns CDR1 MNHEY and CDR2 SVGAGI.

This clone was found a few times. The V and J genes are TRBV30 and TRBJ1-2; tentative D call: TRBD1 (5 bases). With 2 bases removed from V and 8 bases from J, the gap between germline ends came to 15 bases. CDR3 length equals 13 residues. Germline-derived CDR1 and CDR2 are GTSNPN and SVGIG (reference sequence). CDR3 nucleotide sequence: TGTGCCTGGAGTCCTCAGGGCCGCGGAGGCTACACCTTC. It specifies CAWSPQGRGGYTF.

This chain connects TRBV11-2 to TRBJ2-7; D perhaps matches TRBD1 (5 bases). CDR1 is SGHAT and CDR2 is FQNNGV in the germline V gene. Trimming took 2 bases from V and 3 from J, leaving 5 bases between them. The CDR3 contains 12 residues. CDR3 in DNA: TGTGCCAGCAGCTTACAGGGCTACGAGCAGTACTTC. Translated: CASSLQGYEQYF.

V gene TRBV19 combines with J gene TRBJ1-1, with 8 bases identical to TRBD1. CDR3 length: 14 amino acids. With 4 bases clipped from V and 5 bases from J, the junction kept 6 bases outside the gene matches. Germline CDR1 and CDR2: LNHDA and SQIVND (reference sequence). CDR3 DNA: TGTGCCAGTAGTACCGACAGGGGTGGGACTGAAGCTTTCTTT. The encoded protein is CASSTDRGGTEAFF.

CDR3 region: CASTEGTPVQETQYF. The CDR3 DNA follows: TGTGCCAGCACCGAGGGTACCCCGGTCCAAGAGACCCAGTACTTC. V and J are TRBV6-1 and TRBJ2-5, with D perhaps matching TRBD2 (5 bases). V gave up 7 bases and J gave up 1 base, with 16 bases separating them. In germline, CDR1 is MNHNS, CDR2 SASEGT. There are 15 residues in the CDR3.

The V gene is TRBV5-1, the J gene TRBJ1-4, with D maybe TRBD1 (5 bases). The CDR3 runs to 15 residues. The germline V and J ends were trimmed by 1 base and 1 base, with 8 bases remaining between them. CDR1 and CDR2 (germline): SGHRS, YFSETQ. CDR3 DNA: TGCGCCAGCAGCTTGCGAAGGGGAACTAATGAAAAACTGTTTTTT. Its protein is CASSLRRGTNEKLFF.

V gene TRBV5-8 combines with J gene TRBJ1-6; TRBD1 agrees at 11 bases. V shed 3 bases, J shed 2 bases, and the junction held 1 base outside the gene matches. Germline CDR1 SGHTS, CDR2 YDEGEE. The CDR3 has 16 amino acids. As DNA, the CDR3 is TGTGCCAGCAGCTCGGGACAGGGGGCCTATAATTCACCCCTCCACTTT. Protein product: CASSSGQGAYNSPLHF. The full variable domain, completed using reference TRBV5-8 and TRBJ1-6, is EAGVTQSPTHLIKTRGQQATLRCSPISGHTSVYWYQQALGLGLQFLLWYDEGEERNRGNFPPRFSGRQFPNYSSELNVNALELEDSALYLCASSSGQGAYNSPLHFGNGTRLTVT.

This chain uses TRBV7-2 with TRBJ1-2; unclear D gene. The CDR3 length is 15 residues. Germline V lookup: CDR1 SGHTA, CDR2 FQGNSA. The ends were cut back, 1 base at V and 0 bases at J, with 9 bases in the middle. The CDR3 DNA is TGTGCCAGCAGCTTAGTGGCAGGCGCTAACTATGGCTACACCTTC. The encoded protein is CASSLVAGANYGYTF.